These 10 T cell receptor beta chains came from one sample sequenced in a study of blood T cells in healthy people across ages. A J-beta primer mix and a sample-barcoded 5' primer were used in a second PCR of roughly 6 to 12 cycles. Via MiXCR, TCRdb re-called the 5' RACE reads, giving one row per CDR3 protein. This table holds hundreds of thousands of distinct CDR3 sequences, 25% to 30% found once. The specimen was blood. These receptors all stem from an elderly woman in good health.

This clonotype has at least ten counts. The genes are TRBV5-8 and TRBJ2-1, with 11 positions matching TRBD2. Trimming took 7 bases from V and 3 from J; bases not matched to a gene: 12. The CDR3 is 17 amino acids. CDR1 and CDR2 from the germline V gene are SGHTS and YDEGEE. Here the CDR3 reads CASVDGTLAGGYNEQFF. Written as DNA, the CDR3 is TGTGCCAGCGTCGACGGCACTCTAGCGGGGGGCTACAATGAGCAGTTCTTC.

This chain connects TRBV10-3 to TRBJ2-5; 9 bases are a match to TRBD2. V lost 6 bases to trimming and J lost 7 bases; unmatched junction nucleotides: 24. The CDR3 consists of 19 residues. Germline CDR1 is ENHRY and CDR2 is SYGVKD. Written as DNA, the CDR3 is TGTGCCATCAGCGAGAACCCGGGGCTAGCGGGACTCTCGCTCGGGACCCAGTACTTC. It specifies CAISENPGLAGLSLGTQYF.

This clonotype was seen repeatedly, ten times or more. The V call is TRBV20-1, the J call TRBJ2-3; 9 bases are shared with TRBD2. The CDR3 is 15 amino acids. Germline V gives CDR1 DFQATT, CDR2 SNEGSKA (reference sequence). The V segment lost 0 bases and the J segment 1 base; nucleotides outside the gene matches: 2. CDR3 nucleotides: TGCAGTGCTAGAGAGAAGCGGGGGGGCACAGATACGCAGTATTTT. The encoded protein is CSAREKRGGTDTQYF.

This chain uses TRBV20-1 with TRBJ2-1; 8 nucleotides match TRBD1. The germline CDR1 and CDR2 sequences are DFQATT and SNEGSKA (reference sequence). The CDR3 is 13 amino acids. V gave up 8 bases and J gave up 4 bases; unmatched junction bases: 7. This CDR3 reads CSYEDRAYNEQFF. The CDR3 DNA is TGCAGTTACGAGGACAGGGCGTACAATGAGCAGTTCTTC.

In DNA form, the CDR3 reads TGCAGTGCTAGAGATCGGACATCTACGGGGAATTCACCCCTCCACTTT. Protein: CSARDRTSTGNSPLHF. The chain uses TRBV20-1 and TRBJ1-6; possible D gene TRBD1, 5 bases. Germline CDR1 and CDR2: DFQATT and SNEGSKA (reference sequence). The CDR3 consists of 16 residues. V dropped 0 bases and J dropped 7 bases, with 16 bases sitting between them.

This clonotype was counted at least ten times. The chain links TRBV20-1 to TRBJ2-1; 10 bases fit TRBD2. CDR3 length equals 17 residues. Germline V gene data show CDR1 as DFQATT and CDR2 as SNEGSKA (reference sequence). V lost 3 bases, J lost 4 bases, and 12 bases stayed unmatched. The CDR3 coding sequence is TGCAGTGCTAGGGCGGATCCGGGACTAGCGAGGTACAATGAGCAGTTCTTC. Protein sequence: CSARADPGLARYNEQFF.

A word on this clonotype: A much larger clone differs from this one at a single base, so this may be a read error. The chain links TRBV6-2 or TRBV6-3 to TRBJ2-1, with D unresolved. Germline CDR1 reads MNHEY; CDR2 reads SVGEGT. The CDR3 spans 13 residues. The V and J ends lost 6 bases and 8 bases respectively, with 14 bases between them. This CDR3 is CASRADLGYEQFF. DNA for the CDR3: TGTGCCAGCAGGGCCGACTTAGGATATGAGCAGTTCTTC.

This clonotype appeared many times. The chain uses TRBV7-6 and TRBJ2-3; 7 bases map to TRBD2. The length of the CDR3 is 16 residues. The trim removed 4 bases at V and 5 bases at J, leaving 12 bases unmatched. Looked up from germline, CDR1 is SGHVS and CDR2 is FNYEAQ. Written as DNA, the CDR3 is TGTGCCAGCAGCTCAGGGACTAACAGCCGGGGAGATACGCAGTATTTT. As protein: CASSSGTNSRGDTQYF.

This clonotype was observed at least ten times. The gene calls are TRBV6-2 or TRBV6-3 and TRBJ2-4; 7 nucleotides line up with TRBD1. Unmatched junction bases numbered 8, after V lost 5 bases and J lost 4 bases. The CDR3 is 15 residues long. Germline values: CDR1 MNHEY, CDR2 SVGEGT. The CDR3 DNA reads TGTGCCAGCAGTACGGGACAGATCCTGAAAAACATTCAGTACTTC. It codes for CASSTGQILKNIQYF.

In its sample, this clonotype was seen many times. V gene TRBV6-5 combines with J gene TRBJ1-4; the match to TRBD1 covers 7 bases. The V segment lost 2 bases and the J segment 5 bases; nucleotides outside the gene matches: 2. The CDR3 consists of 14 residues. Germline CDR1 and CDR2: MNHEY and SVGAGI. The CDR3: CASSYARGNEKLFF. CDR3 DNA: TGTGCCAGCAGTTACGCCAGGGGGAATGAAAAACTGTTTTTT.